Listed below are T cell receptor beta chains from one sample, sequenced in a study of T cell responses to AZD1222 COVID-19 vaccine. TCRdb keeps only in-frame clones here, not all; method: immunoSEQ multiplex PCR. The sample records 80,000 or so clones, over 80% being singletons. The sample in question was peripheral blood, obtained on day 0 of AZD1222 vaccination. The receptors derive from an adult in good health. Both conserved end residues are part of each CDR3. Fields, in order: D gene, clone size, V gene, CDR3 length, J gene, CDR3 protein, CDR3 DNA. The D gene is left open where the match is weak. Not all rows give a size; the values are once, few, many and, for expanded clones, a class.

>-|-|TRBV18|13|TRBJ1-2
CASSLDGDYGYTF
TGTGCCAGCTCACTGGATGGAGACTATGGCTACACCTTC
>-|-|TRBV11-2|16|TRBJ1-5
CASSHYGSRKNQPQHF
TGTGCCAGCAGCCACTACGGGTCCAGGAAAAATCAGCCCCAGCATTTT
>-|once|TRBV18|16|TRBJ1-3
CASSLGYSWSGNTIYF
TGTGCCAGCTCACTCGGGTACTCGTGGTCTGGAAACACCATATATTTT
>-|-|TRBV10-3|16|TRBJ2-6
CAISESELSGANVLTF
TGTGCCATCAGTGAGTCCGAGTTATCTGGGGCCAACGTCCTGACTTTC
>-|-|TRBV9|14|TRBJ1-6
CASSALSRDSPLHF
TGTGCCAGCAGCGCCCTTTCGAGAGATTCACCCCTCCACTTT
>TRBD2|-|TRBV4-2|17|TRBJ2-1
CASSQAAQLAGGREQFF
TGTGCCAGCAGCCAGGCCGCACAACTAGCGGGGGGGCGTGAGCAGTTCTTC
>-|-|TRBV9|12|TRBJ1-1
CASSSIEGGSFF
TGTGCCAGCAGTTCGATTGAGGGGGGGTCCTTCTTT
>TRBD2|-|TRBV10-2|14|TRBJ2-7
CASMGGGGLYEQYF
TGCGCCAGCATGGGGGGGGGTGGACTGTACGAGCAGTACTTC
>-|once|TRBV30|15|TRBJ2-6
CAWALPGSGANVLTF
TGTGCCTGGGCCCTCCCGGGCTCTGGGGCCAACGTCCTGACTTTC
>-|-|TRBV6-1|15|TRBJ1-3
CASSEVPGSGNTIYF
TGTGCCAGCAGTGAAGTACCAGGGTCGGGAAACACCATATATTTT
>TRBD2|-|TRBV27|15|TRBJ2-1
CASRTLGAGGHEQFF
TGTGCCAGCAGGACCTTGGGGGCGGGGGGGCATGAGCAGTTCTTC
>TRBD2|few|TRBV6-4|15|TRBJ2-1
CASSDSGGFYNEQFF
TGTGCCAGCAGTGACTCGGGGGGGTTTTACAATGAGCAGTTCTTC
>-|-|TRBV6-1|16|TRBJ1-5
CASSEHGSNSNQPQHF
TGTGCCAGCAGTGAACACGGGAGTAATAGCAATCAGCCCCAGCATTTT
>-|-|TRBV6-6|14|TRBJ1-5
CASSYVPSNQPQHF
TGTGCCAGCAGTTACGTGCCCAGCAATCAGCCCCAGCATTTT
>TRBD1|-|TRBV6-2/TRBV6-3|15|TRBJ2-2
CASSYRGPNTGELFF
TGTGCCAGCAGTTACAGGGGGCCGAACACCGGGGAGCTGTTTTTT
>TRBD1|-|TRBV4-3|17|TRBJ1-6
CASSPYEGASYNSPLHF
TGCGCCAGCAGCCCCTACGAGGGGGCCTCCTATAATTCACCCCTCCACTTT
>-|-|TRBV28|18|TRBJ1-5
CASSLSVGLGSSNQPQHF
TGTGCCAGCAGTTTATCCGTCGGATTGGGATCTAGCAATCAGCCCCAGCATTTT
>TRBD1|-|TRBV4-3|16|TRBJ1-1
CASSQDSGQRNTEAFF
TGCGCCAGCAGCCAAGATTCGGGACAGAGGAACACTGAAGCTTTCTTT
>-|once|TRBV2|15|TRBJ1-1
CASIRSRGMNTEAFF
TGTGCCAGCATCCGATCGAGGGGTATGAACACTGAAGCTTTCTTT
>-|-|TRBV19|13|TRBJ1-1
CASRFRGPSEAFF
TGTGCCAGTAGATTTCGGGGGCCATCTGAAGCTTTCTTT
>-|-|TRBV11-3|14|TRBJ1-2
CASSPAGAFTGYTF
TGTGCCAGCAGCCCCGCGGGAGCGTTCACGGGCTACACCTTC
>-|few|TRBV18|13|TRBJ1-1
CASSPGLNTEAFF
TGTGCCAGCTCACCGGGCCTGAACACTGAAGCTTTCTTT
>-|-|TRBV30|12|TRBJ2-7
CAWSAPPYEQYF
TGTGCCTGGAGTGCCCCACCCTACGAGCAGTACTTC
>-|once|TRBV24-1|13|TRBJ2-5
CATSDFIWGAQYF
TGTGCCACCAGTGATTTTATTTGGGGGGCCCAGTACTTC
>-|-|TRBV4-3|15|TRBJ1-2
CASSPDDSTRGGYTF
TGCGCCAGCAGCCCGGATGACTCCACTCGGGGTGGCTACACCTTC
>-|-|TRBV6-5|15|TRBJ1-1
CASSYSGTWNTEAFF
TGTGCCAGCAGTTACTCCGGGACATGGAACACTGAAGCTTTCTTT
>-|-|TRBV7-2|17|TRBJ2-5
CASSLDPLDPVKETQYF
TGTGCCAGCAGCTTAGACCCACTCGATCCGGTTAAGGAGACCCAGTACTTC
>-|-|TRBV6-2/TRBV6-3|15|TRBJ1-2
CASSYEGRTNYGYTF
TGTGCCAGCAGTTACGAGGGCAGGACTAACTATGGCTACACCTTC
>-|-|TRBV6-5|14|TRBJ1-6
CASSKNDRNSPLHF
TGTGCCAGCAGTAAAAACGACAGAAATTCACCCCTCCACTTT